These 23 T cell receptor beta chains were sequenced from one sample in a study of CD8+ T cells in alopecia areata. Treatment indicated: oral pan-JAK inhibitor, 5-10 mg twice daily. RNA was isolated and reverse transcribed to cDNA, the sequencing template. Sequencing used immunoSEQ multiplex PCR; TCRdb keeps in-frame clones, though not all of them. The data hold about 74,000 clones, with over 25% observed a single time. Sample: CD8+ T cells sorted from blood, taken at week 4, from a patient treated with tofacitinib. Receptor source: a human donor with alopecia areata.

This chain joins TRBV29-1 and TRBJ2-5; D might be TRBD1 or TRBD2, each matching 5 bases. The J call may be mistaken, given a closer DNA end match to TRBJ2-7. CDR3 length equals 14 residues. Germline lookup yields CDR1 SQVTM and CDR2 ANQGSEA. The CDR3 is CSVDRGRDSYEQYF. CDR3 DNA sequence: TGCAGCGTTGACCGGGGCAGGGATTCCTACGAGCAGTACTTC.

J is TRBJ2-1 and V is TRBV27; possible D gene TRBD1, 5 bases. CDR3 length: 12 residues. The germline gives CDR1 MNHEY, CDR2 SMNVEV (reference sequence). Trimming left V 6 bases short and J 7 bases short, with 10 bases between. The CDR3 spells CASSPGANEQFF. CDR3 DNA: TGTGCCAGCAGCCCTGGGGCTAATGAGCAGTTCTTC.

Only a few counts were recorded for this clone. CDR3 nucleotides: TGTGCCAGCAGTCCGCCAGACAGGGTGGACACCGGGGAGCTGTTTTTT. The encoded protein is CASSPPDRVDTGELFF. The rearrangement uses TRBV27 and TRBJ2-2, with 7 bases aligning to TRBD1. This CDR3 contains 16 residues. J lost 3 bases, V lost 5 bases, and 9 bases had no gene match. The germline V gene has CDR1 MNHEY and CDR2 SMNVEV (reference sequence).

CDR3 sequence (DNA): TGTGCCAGCAGTTTCCGGACAGGACAAGAGACCCAGTACTTC. Translating it yields CASSFRTGQETQYF. V gene TRBV28 combines with J gene TRBJ2-5; 7 bases are a match to TRBD1. V lost 3 bases and J lost 2; bases outside the gene matches: 3. This CDR3 is 14 amino acids long. Germline CDR1 and CDR2: MDHEN and SYDVKM.

This chain links TRBV29-1 with TRBJ2-7; no clear D gene. Trimming left V 5 bases short and J 4 bases short, with 15 bases between. Germline CDR1 SQVTM, CDR2 ANQGSEA. The CDR3 length is 13 residues. The CDR3 sequence is CSVFLEIGYEQYF. In DNA form, the CDR3 reads TGCAGCGTTTTCTTGGAGATAGGATACGAGCAGTACTTC.

This clone has more than one count but fewer than ten. The chain links TRBV6-4 to TRBJ1-1; unclear D gene. The CDR3 contains 12 residues. V shed 10 bases and J shed 8 bases, with 17 bases lying between them. The germline CDR1 and CDR2 sequences are MRHNA and SNTAGT. CDR3 DNA: TGTGCCACCCTGGGTCCCGAAGGGGAAGCTTTCTTT. It codes for CATLGPEGEAFF.

For this clone: The same CDR3 is also encoded by other DNA sequences in this sample. The gene calls are TRBV30 and TRBJ1-2, with TRBD1 matching over 10 bases. Germline V gene lookup returns CDR1 GTSNPN and CDR2 SVGIG (reference sequence). V was pared by 5 bases and J by 2 bases, with 5 bases of the junction left unmatched. This CDR3 spans 14 amino acids. CDR3 sequence reads: CAWAPDRGNYGYTF. In nucleotides, the CDR3 is TGTGCCTGGGCACCGGACAGGGGGAACTATGGCTACACCTTC.

The chain recombines TRBV29-1 with TRBJ2-7, with a weak D call TRBD1 (5 bases). Trimming cost V 2 bases and J 7 bases, with 21 bases left between them. Germline V gives CDR1 SQVTM, CDR2 ANQGSEA. CDR3 size: 15 residues. The DNA of the CDR3 is TGCAGCGTTGAATCGGCTGGGGCAGATATTTTGGAGCAGTACTTC. Residues: CSVESAGADILEQYF.

This clone showed up just a few times. The rearrangement joins TRBV29-1 to TRBJ2-1; no clear D. Trimming cost V 5 bases and J 7 bases, with 9 bases left between them. Germline V gene sequence: CDR1 SQVTM, CDR2 ANQGSEA. This CDR3 spans 11 amino acids. CDR3 sequence (DNA): TGCAGCGTTTCTAGTAGGAATGAGCAGTTCTTC. Its protein product is CSVSSRNEQFF.

The chain combines TRBV6-1 with TRBJ2-7, with 11 bases identical to TRBD2. Trimming took 6 bases from V and 6 from J; bases not matched to a gene: 7. Germline assignment: CDR1 MNHNS and CDR2 SASEGT. The CDR3 covers 14 residues. CDR3 protein: CASRDTSGSREQYF. CDR3 DNA sequence: TGTGCCAGCAGGGACACTAGCGGGAGCCGCGAGCAGTACTTC.

The chain joins TRBV10-3 to TRBJ1-1, with D unresolved. Germline loops: CDR1 ENHRY, CDR2 SYGVKD. The CDR3 sequence is 11 residues long. Trimming removed 4 bases from V and 5 bases from J, with 5 bases in between. CDR3 region: CAISGGTEAFF. As DNA, the CDR3 is TGTGCCATCAGTGGGGGAACTGAAGCTTTCTTT.

The chain is built from TRBV27 and TRBJ1-5; D is unresolved. From germline, CDR1 is MNHEY and CDR2 SMNVEV (reference sequence). Between the trimmed V and J ends, which lost 5 bases and 3 bases, there was a span of 8 bases. This CDR3 region has 13 residues. CDR3 region: CASSDGYNQPQHF. DNA of the CDR3: TGTGCCAGCAGTGACGGGTACAATCAGCCCCAGCATTTT.

The table lists this clone with a few counts. The chain couples TRBV7-9 to TRBJ1-2, with TRBD1 matching over 7 bases. This CDR3 region has 14 residues. Looked up from germline, CDR1 is SEHNR and CDR2 is FQNEAQ (reference sequence). Losses at the gene ends were 2 bases for V and 5 bases for J; bases not matched to a gene: 5. The CDR3 DNA sequence: TGTGCCAGCAGCTTATTGGGGACAGTATATGGCTACACCTTC. Its translation is CASSLLGTVYGYTF.

This clone showed up many times. The chain joins TRBV6-1 to TRBJ1-4; possible D gene TRBD1, 5 bases. The germline gives CDR1 MNHNS, CDR2 SASEGT. V was shortened by 4 bases and J by 8 bases, with 17 bases between the two germline ends. The CDR3 contains 15 residues. The CDR3 reads CASSVSPSGTEKLFF. The DNA for the CDR3 is TGTGCCAGCAGTGTGTCTCCCAGCGGGACCGAAAAACTGTTTTTT.

In this sample, this clone turned up a few times. The chain recombines TRBV29-1 with TRBJ2-3; 8 nucleotides line up with TRBD1. With 0 bases clipped from V and 3 bases from J, the junction kept 14 bases outside the gene matches. Per germline, CDR1 SQVTM and CDR2 ANQGSEA. The CDR3 loop spans 18 amino acids. The CDR3 sequence is CSVEDYVPGGRGTDTQYF. In DNA form, the CDR3 reads TGCAGCGTTGAAGATTATGTGCCAGGGGGCCGGGGTACAGATACGCAGTATTTT.

This chain connects TRBV7-9 to TRBJ2-1; perhaps TRBD1 as D (6 bases). V was clipped by 6 bases and J by 12 bases, with 12 bases between them. Per the germline V gene, CDR1 is SEHNR and CDR2 is FQNEAQ (reference sequence). This CDR3 contains 11 residues. CDR3 protein: CASSKDSTQFF. The CDR3 coding sequence is TGTGCCAGCAGTAAGGACAGCACGCAGTTCTTC. Full variable domain (outside the CDR3, taken from reference TRBV7-9 and TRBJ2-1): DTGVSQNPRHKITKRGQNVTFRCDPISEHNRLYWYRQTLGQGPEFLTYFQNEAQLEKSRLLSDRFSAERPKGSFSTLEIQRTEQGDSAMYLCASSKDSTQFFGPGTRLTVL.

This clone was detected only a few times. J is TRBJ2-5 and V is TRBV9; D remains unclear. The ends were cut back, 0 bases at V and 2 bases at J, with 8 bases in the middle. The CDR3 consists of 14 residues. The germline gives CDR1 SGDLS, CDR2 YYNGEE. For the CDR3, the DNA is TGTGCCAGCAGCGTAGTCGTTGGACAAGAGACCCAGTACTTC. Amino acid sequence: CASSVVVGQETQYF.

The chain employs TRBV6-1 and TRBJ2-7, with 8 bases aligning to TRBD1. Germline V gene lookup returns CDR1 MNHNS and CDR2 SASEGT. The CDR3 totals 14 residues. J was trimmed by 3 bases and V by 1 base; bases with no gene match: 2. Here the CDR3 DNA reads TGTGCCAGCAGTGAAGAGACAGGGGTCTACGAGCAGTACTTC. This encodes CASSEETGVYEQYF.

The rearrangement links TRBV6-5 to TRBJ2-5, with a possible D match to TRBD2 (6 bases). The V end was cut by 6 bases, the J end by 2 bases, with 13 bases between. Per the germline V gene, CDR1 is MNHEY and CDR2 is SVGAGI. The CDR3 totals 14 residues. The CDR3 loop is CASSAGGSQETQYF. The CDR3 DNA reads as TGTGCCAGCAGCGCCGGGGGTAGTCAAGAGACCCAGTACTTC.

V gene TRBV5-4 combines with J gene TRBJ2-7; D not certain. The V end lost 3 bases, the J end lost 1 base, and 5 bases lay between the germline ends. The CDR3 covers 12 residues. CDR1 and CDR2 from the germline V gene are SGHNT and YYREEE (reference sequence). CDR3 protein: CASSYGSYEQYF. CDR3 DNA: TGTGCCAGCAGCTATGGTTCCTACGAGCAGTACTTC.

V gene TRBV20-1 combines with J gene TRBJ2-2; D is unresolved. CDR1 DFQATT and CDR2 SNEGSKA come from the germline V gene (reference sequence). There are 11 residues in the CDR3. The V end lost 4 bases, the J end lost 4 bases, and 4 bases lay between the germline ends. The CDR3: CSAISTGELFF. DNA of the CDR3: TGCAGTGCTATATCCACCGGGGAGCTGTTTTTT.

This clone has only a few counts. The J gene is TRBJ2-3, the V gene TRBV29-1; 10 bases match TRBD2. This CDR3 comprises 15 residues. Germline V gene sequence: CDR1 SQVTM, CDR2 ANQGSEA. V dropped 3 bases and J dropped 3; count of bases not matched to a gene: 6. For the CDR3, the DNA is TGCAGCGTTGACTTCGGACTAGCGGAGACAGATACGCAGTATTTT. This gives the protein CSVDFGLAETDTQYF.

The rearrangement uses TRBV5-1 and TRBJ2-5; possibly TRBD2 for D (5 bases). There are 16 residues in the CDR3. CDR1 is SGHRS and CDR2 is YFSETQ in the germline V gene. With 3 bases removed from V and 3 bases from J, the gap between germline ends came to 18 bases. CDR3 loop: CASSSPRTGGKETQYF. The CDR3 coding sequence is TGCGCCAGCAGCTCTCCCCGGACTGGTGGGAAAGAGACCCAGTACTTC.